The 21 T cell receptor beta chains below were found in one sample sequenced in a study of T cell changes during pregnancy in multiple sclerosis. Profiled with immunoSEQ multiplex PCR; TCRdb holds only in-frame clones, not every one. The table records over 65,000 clones, more than 85% of them present only once. The specimen was peripheral blood, collected in the first trimester of pregnancy. The receptors here all came from a female donor in good health, enrolled as a control in a pregnancy study.

The chain carries TRBV9 and TRBJ2-1; TRBD2 aligns across 7 bases. The germline V gene has CDR1 SGDLS and CDR2 YYNGEE. Germline trimming cut 3 bases from V and 9 bases from J; bases unmatched to any gene: 6. The CDR3 runs 13 residues. CDR3 in amino acids: CASSAGGGVEQFF. The CDR3 bases are TGTGCCAGCAGCGCGGGGGGAGGGGTTGAGCAGTTCTTC.

V usage is TRBV19 and J usage is TRBJ1-4, with D possibly TRBD1 on 6 matching bases. The CDR3 length is 15 residues. V was trimmed by 5 bases and J by 7 bases, leaving 17 bases between them. Germline V lookup: CDR1 LNHDA, CDR2 SQIVND (reference sequence). CDR3 protein: CASSAPARGGEKLFF. CDR3 sequence (DNA): TGTGCCAGTAGTGCTCCCGCCAGGGGTGGTGAAAAACTGTTTTTT.

V usage is TRBV4-2 and J usage is TRBJ1-1; D unresolved. The germline V gene has CDR1 LGHNA and CDR2 YNFKEQ. Trimming stripped 0 bases from V and 1 base from J, with 9 bases between. This CDR3 is 15 amino acids long. The DNA of the CDR3 is TGTGCCAGCAGCCAAGATCTTGGAGCGAACACTGAAGCTTTCTTT. This encodes CASSQDLGANTEAFF.

V and J are TRBV4-2 and TRBJ2-7; D may be TRBD2 (6 bases). Per germline, CDR1 LGHNA and CDR2 YNFKEQ. Trimming took 4 bases from V and 3 from J, leaving 10 bases between them. The CDR3 is 13 amino acids. This CDR3 reads CASSPGGDYEQYF. CDR3 nucleotides: TGTGCCAGCAGCCCCGGAGGGGACTACGAGCAGTACTTC.

This chain joins TRBV5-1 and TRBJ2-1, with TRBD2 as a possible D gene (6 bases). CDR1 and CDR2 (germline): SGHRS, YFSETQ. Trimming left V 2 bases short and J 0 bases short, with 6 bases between. This CDR3 is 14 amino acids long. The CDR3: CASSFGSSYNEQFF. CDR3 DNA sequence: TGCGCCAGCAGCTTCGGGAGCTCCTACAATGAGCAGTTCTTC.

This chain links TRBV11-2 with TRBJ2-7, with TRBD1 matching 9 bases. The CDR3 has 16 residues. Per germline, CDR1 SGHAT and CDR2 FQNNGV. The J segment lost 1 base and the V segment lost 5 bases, leaving 9 bases of the junction unmatched. CDR3 amino acids: CASSHRRDRVSYEQYF. DNA for the CDR3: TGTGCCAGCAGCCATCGGCGGGACAGGGTATCCTACGAGCAGTACTTC.

On this clone: Additional DNA sequences in this sample encode the identical CDR3. The genes are TRBV4-1 and TRBJ1-4, with 9 bases identical to TRBD1. Germline CDR1 and CDR2: MGHRA and YSYEKL. V lost 2 bases to trimming and J lost 7 bases; unmatched junction nucleotides: 5. The CDR3 runs to 15 residues. The DNA for the CDR3 is TGCGCCAGCAGCCAAAAGGGACAGGGTGGTGAAAAACTGTTTTTT. This encodes CASSQKGQGGEKLFF.

This chain connects TRBV4-3 to TRBJ2-1; 14 nucleotides line up with TRBD2. There are 17 residues in the CDR3. The germline gives CDR1 LGHNA, CDR2 YSLEER. The V segment lost 0 bases and the J segment 6 bases; nucleotides outside the gene matches: 4. CDR3 sequence (DNA): TGCGCCAGCAGCCAAGAACGACTAGCGGGGGGGCGCAATGAGCAGTTCTTC. It codes for CASSQERLAGGRNEQFF.

The chain recombines TRBV7-2 with TRBJ2-7; D gene ambiguous. Germline V gene data show CDR1 as SGHTA and CDR2 as FQGNSA. The germline V and J ends were trimmed by 4 bases and 3 bases, with 10 bases remaining between them. The CDR3 has 13 amino acids. CDR3 DNA: TGTGCCAGCAGCTCGACAAGGTTCTACGAGCAGTACTTC. Translation gives CASSSTRFYEQYF.

This clone was counted a single time. This rearrangement joins TRBV5-4 to TRBJ2-2, with D possibly TRBD1 on 6 matching bases. The length of the CDR3 is 15 residues. Germline V gene data show CDR1 as SGHNT and CDR2 as YYREEE (reference sequence). Trimming removed 0 bases at V and 2 bases at J, with 8 bases between. CDR3 residues: CASSLGTANTGELFF. CDR3 bases: TGTGCCAGCAGCTTGGGGACAGCAAACACCGGGGAGCTGTTTTTT.

The V call is TRBV6-6, the J call TRBJ2-3; 15 positions match TRBD2. Trimming cost V 6 bases and J 7 bases; bases outside gene matches: 2. Germline-derived CDR1 and CDR2 are MNHNY and SVGAGI (reference sequence). CDR3 length: 14 amino acids. This chain's CDR3 is CASSGTSGGNTQYF. CDR3 nucleotides: TGTGCCAGCAGCGGGACTAGCGGGGGGAATACGCAGTATTTT.

The chain couples TRBV4-3 to TRBJ2-1; a weak D match, TRBD2 (6 bases). From germline, CDR1 is LGHNA and CDR2 YSLEER. CDR3 size: 14 residues. The V end lost 1 base, the J end lost 6 bases, and 10 bases lay between the germline ends. The CDR3: CASSQGAGTNEQFF. The CDR3, as DNA: TGCGCCAGCAGCCAAGGCGCGGGGACCAATGAGCAGTTCTTC.

The gene calls are TRBV27 and TRBJ2-3; perhaps TRBD2 as D (6 bases). This CDR3 contains 15 residues. Germline loops: CDR1 MNHEY, CDR2 SMNVEV (reference sequence). Trimming removed 5 bases at V and 2 bases at J, with 14 bases between. The CDR3 spells CASSPPRTNTDTQYF. The CDR3 DNA reads TGTGCCAGCAGTCCTCCCCGGACTAACACAGATACGCAGTATTTT.

The chain joins TRBV7-6 to TRBJ2-6, with D maybe TRBD2 (5 bases). The germline V gene encodes CDR1 SGHVS and CDR2 FNYEAQ. V dropped 5 bases and J dropped 0 bases, with 17 bases sitting between them. The CDR3 length is 18 residues. The CDR3, as DNA: TGTGCCAGCAGCATACAGCCCCGGGGTCCCTCTGGGGCCAACGTCCTGACTTTC. Translated: CASSIQPRGPSGANVLTF.

The J gene is TRBJ1-2, the V gene TRBV6-6; TRBD1 matches at 11 bases. The CDR3 is made up of 16 amino acids. Germline CDR1 is MNHNY and CDR2 is SVGAGI (reference sequence). V was pared by 8 bases and J by 3 bases, with 11 bases of the junction left unmatched. The CDR3 reads CASHGNRDRGYYGYTF. CDR3 coding DNA: TGTGCCAGCCATGGAAACCGGGACAGGGGGTACTATGGCTACACCTTC.

This clone was recorded once. The genes are TRBV5-5 and TRBJ1-4; D may be TRBD1 (5 bases). V lost 0 bases and J 7 bases, leaving 7 bases between the germline ends. CDR3 length: 13 residues. CDR1 is SGHKS and CDR2 is YYEKEE in the germline V gene (reference sequence). CDR3 sequence: CASSLVGGEKLFF. The CDR3 DNA reads as TGTGCCAGCAGCTTGGTCGGGGGTGAAAAACTGTTTTTT.

The rearrangement uses TRBV2 and TRBJ1-6; D ambiguous. Trimming removed 5 bases at V and 5 bases at J, with 16 bases between. The CDR3 loop spans 16 amino acids. Germline V gene data show CDR1 as SNHLY and CDR2 as FYNNEI. The CDR3 nucleotides read TGTGCCAGCAGTTACACCCAACCCGTGAATAATTCACCCCTCCACTTT. This codes for CASSYTQPVNNSPLHF.

This clone has just one count. CDR3 loop: CASSRGAGTPYEKLFF. In DNA form, the CDR3 reads TGCGCCAGCAGCCGTGGGGCCGGGACACCTTATGAAAAACTGTTTTTT. J is TRBJ1-4 and V is TRBV4-1; weak D call: TRBD1 (6 bases). Germline CDR1 MGHRA, CDR2 YSYEKL. The V and J ends lost 4 bases and 6 bases respectively, with 18 bases between them. This CDR3 spans 16 amino acids.

The chain has TRBV5-1 and TRBJ1-2; tentative D call: TRBD1 (5 bases). V lost 0 bases and J lost 8, with 11 bases in between. The CDR3 contains 13 residues. Germline V gene sequence: CDR1 SGHRS, CDR2 YFSETQ. The CDR3 protein is CASSLDGAWGYTF. The CDR3 DNA reads TGCGCCAGCAGCTTGGATGGGGCTTGGGGCTACACCTTC. Together with reference TRBV5-1 and TRBJ1-2, the CDR3 gives the full variable domain: KAGVTQTPRYLIKTRGQQVTLSCSPISGHRSVSWYQQTPGQGLQFLFEYFSETQRNKGNFPGRFSGRQFSNSRSEMNVSTLELGDSALYLCASSLDGAWGYTFGSGTRLTVV.

This chain connects TRBV4-2 to TRBJ2-3; tentative D call: TRBD2 (5 bases). V was clipped by 1 base and J by 2 bases, with 10 bases between them. The germline CDR1 and CDR2 sequences are LGHNA and YNFKEQ. The CDR3 has 15 residues. The CDR3 reads CASSQASGSTDTQYF. The CDR3 DNA reads as TGTGCCAGCAGCCAAGCAAGCGGATCCACAGATACGCAGTATTTT.

This chain links TRBV11-2 with TRBJ2-5; 11 nucleotides match TRBD2. With V trimmed by 5 bases and J by 1 base, 6 bases remained unmatched. Germline assignment: CDR1 SGHAT and CDR2 FQNNGV. CDR3 size: 16 residues. CDR3 in DNA: TGTGCCAGCAGCCCGGGGACTAGCGGAATCCAAGAGACCCAGTACTTC. This sequence encodes CASSPGTSGIQETQYF.